This T cell receptor (beta chain) was observed in a study of vaccination effects on CD4 cells after COVID-19. Study-wide points: From healthy vaccinees, only 1 of 255 vaccine-induced clones also reacted to common cold coronaviruses. Among infection- and vaccine-induced clones, marked clonal contraction occurred late after vaccination.

As for this clone: What it binds is not known.

In the ViraFEST assay, antigen-specific CD4+ clonotypes were identified by expansion after peptide-pool stimulation. Following 10 days of culture, CD4+ T cells were isolated. Vaccine administered to participants consisted of two doses of either BNT162b2 or mRNA-1273. Cultures of some 2.2 million PBMC per well contained about 10 IU/ml IL-2 plus 10 ug/ml peptides. Produced via immunoSEQ multiplex PCR; TCRdb's table is partial and in-frame only. The data contain under 85,000 clones, over 75% of them seen just once; the ten biggest clones take up 0.85% to 1.2%. CDR3 length: 9 amino acids. The chain couples TRBV21-1 to TRBJ2-5; the table names TRBD1, a call not compared with the DNA. TRBV21-1 is given as a pseudogene. The starting material was CD4+ T cells from PBMCs cultured with HCoV-OC43 spike peptides, obtained after COVID-19 vaccination. Subset reported: HCoV-OC43 spike overlapping peptide pool stimulation. This sequence originates from a human donor who received a COVID-19 vaccine. Here the CDR3 reads CASGETQYF. The CDR3 bases are TGTGCCAGCGGCGAGACCCAGTACTTC.